The entry below gives a single TCR beta chain sequence along with its context. Its antigen remains unknown. Libraries were prepared by immunoSEQ multiplex PCR; TCRdb keeps only in-frame clonotypes and omits some of them. Of 150,000 or so clones in the sample, more than 75% are singletons; the top ten hold roughly 4.3%. The record originates from a study of T cell responses to AZD1222 COVID-19 vaccine. Per the germline V gene, CDR1 is LGHDT and CDR2 is YNNKEL (reference sequence). The CDR3 spans 13 residues. Between the trimmed V and J ends, which lost 6 bases and 5 bases, there was a span of 11 bases. Notes on the study in general: The donor cohort was predominantly white British with a female majority, and clonal diversity may have been underestimated.

Sequenced here: peripheral blood, sampled on day 0 of MenACWY control vaccination. This clonotype originated in an adult in good health. The V call is TRBV3-1 (or the pseudogene TRBV3-2), the J call TRBJ2-1; no reliable D call. The CDR3 region is CASRHTWDNEQFF. CDR3 DNA sequence: TGTGCCAGCAGACATACCTGGGACAATGAGCAGTTCTTC.